This note documents a single TCR beta chain sequence. There are 16 residues in the CDR3. V lost 5 bases and J lost 0, with 15 bases in between. Per germline, CDR1 SGHRS and CDR2 YFSETQ. Collection of blood occurred at baseline, at cycle 4 day 1, and at cycle 7 day 1. Produced via immunoSEQ multiplex PCR; TCRdb's table is partial and in-frame only. This table has tens of thousands of clones, approximately 89% appearing once. This specimen belongs to a study of OX40 agonist ivuxolimab in advanced cancers. Overall study context: Melanoma, hepatocellular carcinoma, head and neck or renal cell cancer occurred in dose-escalation patients.

The sample consisted of CD4+ or CD8+ T cells sorted from blood, taken in a trial of the OX40 agonist ivuxolimab. The V gene is TRBV5-1, the J gene TRBJ2-4; D unclear. This receptor was taken from an adult with an advanced solid tumor such as melanoma, head and neck, liver or kidney cancer. The CDR3 sequence: CASSSDPPQAKNIQYF. The CDR3 DNA is TGCGCCAGCAGTTCGGACCCACCCCAAGCCAAAAACATTCAGTACTTC.